This TCR beta chain was obtained from a study of cytomegalovirus exposure and HLA in healthy donors. This clone was recorded once. Antigen: not known. Findings and caveats of the study: There were about 160 TCR beta chains listed as cytomegalovirus-associated. Later analysis indicated greater clonal expansion among HLA-associated TCR beta chains than among equally common other chains.

The PCR had 60 Vbeta and 13 Jbeta primers. The method was immunoSEQ multiplex PCR; TCRdb's version includes in-frame clones alone and lacks a portion of them. The sample records some 170,000 clones, 80% being singletons. The CDR3 extends over 15 amino acids. Trimming took 0 bases from V and 3 from J, leaving 9 bases between them. Germline V gene sequence: CDR1 SGHRS, CDR2 YFSETQ. This sequence originates from a man aged 25 to 40 in good health and CMV-seronegative. The sample taken for sequencing was PBMCs. The J gene is TRBJ2-2, the V gene TRBV5-1; D is undetermined. CDR3 region: CASSLDRYDTGELFF. The CDR3 coding sequence is TGCGCCAGCAGCTTGGACCGGTACGACACCGGGGAGCTGTTTTTT.